This T cell receptor (beta chain) was retrieved from a study of shared T cell receptors in the human thymus. Sequencing was performed with immunoSEQ multiplex PCR; in TCRdb, only in-frame clones are kept and a portion is missing. This table has 700,000 to 750,000 clones, 80% to 90% appearing once. Germline V gene lookup returns CDR1 SGHAT and CDR2 FQNNGV. There are 13 residues in the CDR3. Trimming shortened V by 6 bases and J by 1 base, and 9 bases separated the two germline ends. As for this clone: The sample has other DNA sequences that encode this CDR3 too.

The same specimen was also included in a second study, on human thymus T cells. As reported in that work: Those donating were healthy Finnish infants in corrective surgery for congenital heart defects. Thymic as well as blood repertoires seemed to favor certain V and J genes unevenly.

The sequenced material came from thymocytes. This clonotype was obtained from a girl in the first two years of life with a congenital heart defect. V is TRBV11-2 and J is TRBJ1-1, with D unclear. The CDR3 nucleotides are TGTGCCAGCAGACAAGGCGGGAACACTGAAGCTTTCTTT. Residues: CASRQGGNTEAFF.